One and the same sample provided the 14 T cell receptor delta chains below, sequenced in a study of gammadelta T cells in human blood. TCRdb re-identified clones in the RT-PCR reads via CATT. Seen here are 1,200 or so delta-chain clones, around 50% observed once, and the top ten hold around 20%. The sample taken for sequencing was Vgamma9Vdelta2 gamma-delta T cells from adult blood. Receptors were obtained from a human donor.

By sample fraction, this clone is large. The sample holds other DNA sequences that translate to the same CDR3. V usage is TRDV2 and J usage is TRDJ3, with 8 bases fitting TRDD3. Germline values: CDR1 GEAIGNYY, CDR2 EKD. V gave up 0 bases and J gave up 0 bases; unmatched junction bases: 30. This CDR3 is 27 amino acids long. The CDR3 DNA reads TGTGCCTGTGACACCGTCGCCACCGGGACTGGGGGCTCTGGGAGAAATTCGGACTCCTGGGACACCCGACAGATGTTTTTC. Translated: CACDTVATGTGGSGRNSDSWDTRQMFF.

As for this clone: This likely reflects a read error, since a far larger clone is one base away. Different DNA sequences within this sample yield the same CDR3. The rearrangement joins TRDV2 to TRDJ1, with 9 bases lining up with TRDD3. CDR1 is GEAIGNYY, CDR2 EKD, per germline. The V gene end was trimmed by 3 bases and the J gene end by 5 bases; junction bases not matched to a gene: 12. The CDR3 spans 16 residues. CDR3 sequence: CACDPLGDSLTDKLIF. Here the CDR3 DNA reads TGTGCCTGTGACCCTCTGGGGGATTCGCTTACTGATAAACTCATCTTT.

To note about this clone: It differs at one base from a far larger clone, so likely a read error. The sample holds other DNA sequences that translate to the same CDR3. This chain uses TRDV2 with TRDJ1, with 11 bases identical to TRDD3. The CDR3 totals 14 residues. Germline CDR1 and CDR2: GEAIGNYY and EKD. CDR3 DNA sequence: TGTGCATGTGACACACTGGGGGATAAGAACAAACTCATCTTT. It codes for CACDTLGDKNKLIF.

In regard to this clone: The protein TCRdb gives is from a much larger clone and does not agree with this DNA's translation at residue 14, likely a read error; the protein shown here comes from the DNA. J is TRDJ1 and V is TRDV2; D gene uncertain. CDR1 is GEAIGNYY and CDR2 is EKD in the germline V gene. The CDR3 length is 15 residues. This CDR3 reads CACDTVGLYTDKLTF. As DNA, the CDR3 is TGTGCCTGTGACACCGTAGGTCTTTACACCGATAAACTCACCTTT.

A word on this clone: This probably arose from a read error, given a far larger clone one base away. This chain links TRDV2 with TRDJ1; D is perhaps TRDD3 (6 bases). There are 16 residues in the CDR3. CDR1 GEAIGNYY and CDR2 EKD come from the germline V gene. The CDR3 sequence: CAGDTVGISYTDKLIF. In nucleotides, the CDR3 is TGTGCCGGTGACACCGTGGGGATCTCGTACACCGATAAACTCATCTTT.

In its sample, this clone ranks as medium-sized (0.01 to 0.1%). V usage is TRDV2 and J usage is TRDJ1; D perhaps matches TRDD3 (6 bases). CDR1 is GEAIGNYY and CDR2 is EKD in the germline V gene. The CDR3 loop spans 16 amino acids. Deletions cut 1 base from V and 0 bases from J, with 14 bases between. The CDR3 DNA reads TGTGCCTGTGACACTGTGGGGATCCAGTACACCGATAAACTCATCTTT. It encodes CACDTVGIQYTDKLIF.

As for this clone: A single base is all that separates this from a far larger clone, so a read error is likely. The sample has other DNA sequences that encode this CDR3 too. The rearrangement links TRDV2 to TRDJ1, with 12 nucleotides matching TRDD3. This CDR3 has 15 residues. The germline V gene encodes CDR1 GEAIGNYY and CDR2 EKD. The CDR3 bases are TGTGCCTGTGACCATGTACTGGGGGATACCGGTAAACTCATCTTT. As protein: CACDHVLGDTGKLIF.

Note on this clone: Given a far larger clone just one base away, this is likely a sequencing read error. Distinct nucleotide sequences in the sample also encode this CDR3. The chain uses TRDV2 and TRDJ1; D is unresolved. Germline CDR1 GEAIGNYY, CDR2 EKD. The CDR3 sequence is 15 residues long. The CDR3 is CACDSLGSYTDKLIF. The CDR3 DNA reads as TGTGCATGTGACTCGCTAGGGAGCTACACCGATAAACTCATCTTT.

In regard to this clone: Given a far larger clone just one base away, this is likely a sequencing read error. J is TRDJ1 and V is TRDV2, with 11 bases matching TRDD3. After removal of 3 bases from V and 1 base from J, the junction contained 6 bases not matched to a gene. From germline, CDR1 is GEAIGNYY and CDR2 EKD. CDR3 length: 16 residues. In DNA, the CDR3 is TGTGCCTGTGACGCCGTGGGGGATACGGGCACCGATAAACTCATCTTT. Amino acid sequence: CACDAVGDTGTDKLIF.

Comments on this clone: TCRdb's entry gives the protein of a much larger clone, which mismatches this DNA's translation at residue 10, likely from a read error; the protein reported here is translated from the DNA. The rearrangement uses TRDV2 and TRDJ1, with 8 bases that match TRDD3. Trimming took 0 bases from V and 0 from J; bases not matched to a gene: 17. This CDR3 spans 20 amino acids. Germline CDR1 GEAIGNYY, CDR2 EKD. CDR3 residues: CACDTVPNGRVLGDTDKLIF. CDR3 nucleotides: TGTGCCTGTGACACCGTTCCGAACGGAAGAGTACTGGGGGACACCGATAAACTCATCTTT.

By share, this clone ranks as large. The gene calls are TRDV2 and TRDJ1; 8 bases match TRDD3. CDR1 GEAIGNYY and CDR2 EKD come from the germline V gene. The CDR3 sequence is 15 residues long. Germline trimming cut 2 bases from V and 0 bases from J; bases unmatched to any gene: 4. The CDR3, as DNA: TGTGCCTGTGACATACTGGGGGGCTACACCGATAAACTCATCTTT. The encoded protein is CACDILGGYTDKLIF.

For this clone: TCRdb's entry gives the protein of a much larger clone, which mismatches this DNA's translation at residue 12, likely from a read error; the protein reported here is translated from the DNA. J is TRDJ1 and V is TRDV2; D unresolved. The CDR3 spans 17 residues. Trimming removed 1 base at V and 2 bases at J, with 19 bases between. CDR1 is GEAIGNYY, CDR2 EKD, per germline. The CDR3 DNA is TGTGCCTGTGACACGATCGGGACCCCAGGGAAAACCGATAAACTCATCTTT. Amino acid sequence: CACDTIGTPGKTDKLIF.

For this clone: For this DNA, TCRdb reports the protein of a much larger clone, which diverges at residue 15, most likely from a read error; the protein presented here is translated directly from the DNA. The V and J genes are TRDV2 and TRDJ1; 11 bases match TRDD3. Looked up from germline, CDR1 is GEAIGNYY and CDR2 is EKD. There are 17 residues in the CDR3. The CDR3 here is CACDTLLGDKSADKRIF. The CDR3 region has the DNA TGTGCCTGTGACACATTACTGGGGGATAAATCTGCCGATAAACGCATCTTT.

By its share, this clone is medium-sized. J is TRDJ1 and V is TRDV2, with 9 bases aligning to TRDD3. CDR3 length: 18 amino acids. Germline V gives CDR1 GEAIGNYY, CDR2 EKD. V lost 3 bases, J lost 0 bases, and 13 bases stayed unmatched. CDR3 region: CACDPIKGLGENTDKLIF. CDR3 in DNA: TGTGCCTGTGACCCAATAAAAGGACTGGGGGAGAACACCGATAAACTCATCTTT.